This section outlines one T cell receptor (beta chain) sequence together with its context. This specimen comes from a study of OX40 agonist ivuxolimab in advanced cancers. On the study more broadly: Partial responses, seen in three patients, involved one hepatocellular carcinoma and two cutaneous melanomas.

V lost 4 bases to trimming and J lost 8 bases; unmatched junction nucleotides: 9. This CDR3 contains 14 residues. Germline CDR1 reads SGHRS; CDR2 reads YFSETQ. Repertoires were generated with immunoSEQ multiplex PCR, while TCRdb's copy carries only in-frame clones and drops some. The table has tens of thousands of clones, 85% seen once; the top ten hold over 4.5%. This sequence joins TRBV5-1 and TRBJ1-2; 9 bases agree with TRBD1. This receptor was obtained from an adult with an advanced solid tumor such as melanoma, head and neck, liver or kidney cancer. The sample in question was CD4+ or CD8+ T cells sorted from blood, obtained in a trial of the OX40 agonist ivuxolimab. CDR3 region: CASSPSGQGEGYTF. The CDR3 nucleotides read TGCGCCAGCAGCCCCTCGGGACAGGGTGAGGGCTACACCTTC. Using reference TRBV5-1 and TRBJ1-2 for the parts outside the CDR3, the full variable domain is KAGVTQTPRYLIKTRGQQVTLSCSPISGHRSVSWYQQTPGQGLQFLFEYFSETQRNKGNFPGRFSGRQFSNSRSEMNVSTLELGDSALYLCASSPSGQGEGYTFGSGTRLTVV.